One sample yielded the 21 T cell receptor beta chains listed below, sequenced in a study of T cell responses to AZD1222 COVID-19 vaccine (dated by TCRdb to about 2021). According to the study, the label for this sample's time point signals: baseline before first vaccination. To prepare the library, the immunoSEQ multiplex PCR assay was applied. TCRdb carries this immuneACCESS record with in-frame sequences only. Its versions omit some clonotypes, under half of them owing to an unresolved V gene in the studies checked, with the rest unexplained. For this sample there are 150,000 or so clones; roughly nine tenths appear just once. The ten most abundant clones make up about 1.3% of the sample. The specimen was peripheral blood, collected on day 0 of AZD1222 vaccination. The receptors were gathered from an adult in good health.

The chain employs TRBV19 and TRBJ1-1; no firm D call. CDR1 and CDR2 from the germline V gene are LNHDA and SQIVND (reference sequence). The CDR3 is made up of 12 amino acids. V was cut by 6 bases and J by 1 base, with 6 bases left in between. CDR3 residues: CASRNPNTEAFF. The CDR3 DNA reads TGTGCCAGTAGAAATCCGAACACTGAAGCTTTCTTT. The full variable domain, its missing parts supplied by reference TRBV19 and TRBJ1-1, is DGGITQSPKYLFRKEGQNVTLSCEQNLNHDAMYWYRQDPGQGLRLIYYSQIVNDFQKGDIAEGYSVSREKKESFPLTVTSAQKNPTAFYLCASRNPNTEAFFGQGTRLTVV.

The rearrangement links TRBV7-2 to TRBJ2-5; D assignment may be TRBD1 or TRBD2 (5 bases each). The CDR3 totals 15 residues. Per the germline V gene, CDR1 is SGHTA and CDR2 is FQGNSA. The V gene lost 1 base and the J gene lost 5 bases, with 14 bases spanning the gap. The CDR3 reads CASSLGPGPQETQYF. In DNA form, the CDR3 reads TGTGCCAGCAGCTTAGGGCCGGGACCACAGGAGACCCAGTACTTC.

The chain has TRBV2 and TRBJ1-6; a possible D gene is TRBD1 (6 bases). The CDR3 length is 15 residues. Germline V gene data show CDR1 as SNHLY and CDR2 as FYNNEI. The V gene lost 10 bases and the J gene lost 4 bases, with 17 bases spanning the gap. CDR3 amino acids: CATQRTEGYNSPLHF. Here the CDR3 DNA reads TGTGCCACCCAAAGGACAGAAGGTTATAATTCACCCCTCCACTTT.

The rearrangement joins TRBV15 to TRBJ2-7, with D tentatively TRBD2 (5 bases). The CDR3 consists of 14 residues. Germline V gene data show CDR1 as LNHNV and CDR2 as YYDKDF (reference sequence). V lost 0 bases and J 4 bases, leaving 10 bases between the germline ends. The CDR3 here is CATSRDSGLYEQYF. The CDR3 DNA sequence: TGTGCCACCAGCAGAGATTCGGGGTTATACGAGCAGTACTTC.

This chain uses TRBV19 with TRBJ1-5; no clear D. Germline V gene data show CDR1 as LNHDA and CDR2 as SQIVND (reference sequence). V gave up 7 bases and J gave up 9 bases, with 16 bases separating them. This CDR3 has 13 residues. As DNA, the CDR3 is TGTGCCAGTAATGGGAGGGAAGGGCTGCCCCAGCATTTT. This encodes CASNGREGLPQHF. Based on the CDR3 plus reference TRBV19 and TRBJ1-5, the full variable domain is DGGITQSPKYLFRKEGQNVTLSCEQNLNHDAMYWYRQDPGQGLRLIYYSQIVNDFQKGDIAEGYSVSREKKESFPLTVTSAQKNPTAFYLCASNGREGLPQHFGDGTRLSIL.

V and J are TRBV19 and TRBJ2-7; TRBD1 aligns across 9 bases. The CDR3 sequence is 13 residues long. V was pared by 9 bases and J by 4 bases, with 7 bases of the junction left unmatched. Germline CDR1 is LNHDA and CDR2 is SQIVND (reference sequence). The CDR3 sequence: CASKGQGTYEQYF. Here the CDR3 DNA reads TGTGCCAGCAAAGGACAGGGGACGTACGAGCAGTACTTC. The whole variable domain, filled in from reference TRBV19 and TRBJ2-7, reads DGGITQSPKYLFRKEGQNVTLSCEQNLNHDAMYWYRQDPGQGLRLIYYSQIVNDFQKGDIAEGYSVSREKKESFPLTVTSAQKNPTAFYLCASKGQGTYEQYFGPGTRLTVT.

The CDR3 here is CASSGPGGDISGYTF. The CDR3 DNA follows: TGTGCCAGCAGTGGTCCAGGGGGCGATATCTCTGGCTACACCTTC. The chain employs TRBV25-1 and TRBJ1-2; TRBD1 agrees at 8 bases. The length of the CDR3 is 15 residues. Looked up from germline, CDR1 is MGHDK and CDR2 is SYGVNS. V shed 4 bases and J 7 bases; nucleotides not matched to a gene: 11.

V gene TRBV7-6 combines with J gene TRBJ1-3, with a weak D call TRBD1 (6 bases). Trimming cost V 5 bases and J 0 bases, with 14 bases left between them. The V gene's germline CDR1 is SGHVS and CDR2 FNYEAQ. The CDR3 extends over 16 amino acids. The CDR3: CASSPGQTVSGNTIYF. In DNA, the CDR3 is TGTGCCAGCAGCCCCGGACAGACAGTCTCTGGAAACACCATATATTTT.

This rearrangement joins TRBV29-1 to TRBJ1-2; 11 nucleotides match TRBD1. V trimming: 4 bases; J trimming: 5 bases; junction bases outside the gene matches: 3. The CDR3 is made up of 13 amino acids. Germline values: CDR1 SQVTM, CDR2 ANQGSEA. CDR3 sequence reads: CSVGDRGEYGYTF. CDR3 bases: TGCAGCGTTGGGGACAGGGGGGAGTATGGCTACACCTTC.

The V gene is TRBV7-2, the J gene TRBJ2-1; 12 positions agree with TRBD2. The CDR3 consists of 15 residues. J gave up 8 bases and V 3 bases, and 5 bases lay outside the gene matches. Germline values: CDR1 SGHTA, CDR2 FQGNSA. The CDR3: CASSFVTSGSDEQFF. DNA for the CDR3: TGTGCCAGCAGCTTCGTGACTAGCGGGAGCGATGAGCAGTTCTTC.

The chain uses TRBV7-2 and TRBJ1-4; D not certain. The germline CDR1 and CDR2 sequences are SGHTA and FQGNSA. V dropped 5 bases and J dropped 1 base, with 5 bases sitting between them. CDR3 length: 13 residues. The CDR3 spells CASSRVTNEKLFF. The CDR3 coding sequence is TGTGCCAGCAGCCGGGTAACTAATGAAAAACTGTTTTTT.

DNA of the CDR3: TGTGCCAGCAGCAAGAACCCAGGGGGCGGGCAAGAGACCCAGTACTTC. This encodes CASSKNPGGGQETQYF. V is TRBV5-5 and J is TRBJ2-5, with TRBD1 matching over 8 bases. V shed 4 bases, J shed 2 bases, and the junction held 10 bases outside the gene matches. The CDR3 loop spans 16 amino acids. Looked up from germline, CDR1 is SGHKS and CDR2 is YYEKEE (reference sequence). Full variable domain (rest looked up from reference TRBV5-5 and TRBJ2-5): DAGVTQSPTHLIKTRGQQVTLRCSPISGHKSVSWYQQVLGQGPQFIFQYYEKEERGRGNFPDRFSARQFPNYSSELNVNALLLGDSALYLCASSKNPGGGQETQYFGPGTRLLVL.

The chain employs TRBV28 and TRBJ2-3; TRBD2 might be the D (6 bases). Germline-derived CDR1 and CDR2 are MDHEN and SYDVKM. There are 22 residues in the CDR3. The V gene lost 5 bases and the J gene lost 0 bases, with 33 bases spanning the gap. CDR3 DNA sequence: TGTGCCAGCAGTCCCCGCCCGGGAGCGGCGAGACAAACACGGTCTAGCACAGATACGCAGTATTTT. It specifies CASSPRPGAARQTRSSTDTQYF.

This chain connects TRBV28 to TRBJ1-4, with D perhaps TRBD1 (5 bases). The germline V and J ends were trimmed by 4 bases and 7 bases, with 16 bases remaining between them. The CDR3 totals 15 residues. CDR1 and CDR2 from the germline V gene are MDHEN and SYDVKM. Here the CDR3 DNA reads TGTGCCAGCAGTTCTCTCGGGCAGGGCAGTGAAAAACTGTTTTTT. As protein: CASSSLGQGSEKLFF.

This chain joins TRBV27 and TRBJ2-7; D call uncertain. Germline CDR1 MNHEY, CDR2 SMNVEV (reference sequence). This CDR3 is built from 14 residues. The V gene lost 0 bases and the J gene lost 1 base, with 7 bases spanning the gap. The CDR3 bases are TGTGCCAGCAGTTTATCGTCAGCTTCCTACGAGCAGTACTTC. Residues: CASSLSSASYEQYF.

The J gene is TRBJ2-7, the V gene TRBV28; TRBD1 matches 7 bases. Trimming took 6 bases from V and 2 from J; bases not matched to a gene: 4. The CDR3 extends over 13 amino acids. The germline gives CDR1 MDHEN, CDR2 SYDVKM. The DNA of the CDR3 is TGTGCCAGCAGCGGGACAGCCCCCTACGAGCAGTACTTC. It yields the protein CASSGTAPYEQYF.

A remark on this clone: At one end the junction does not follow the germline gene, possibly because of a read error. The chain links TRBV12-3 or TRBV12-4 to TRBJ1-2; no clear D. The CDR3 extends over 13 amino acids. The CDR3 sequence is CASSPTTLHSGAF. For the CDR3, the DNA is TGTGCCAGCAGCCCAACGACCTTACATAGCGGGGCCTTC.

The rearrangement links TRBV5-5 to TRBJ2-1; D is ambiguous. Looked up from germline, CDR1 is SGHKS and CDR2 is YYEKEE (reference sequence). The V and J ends lost 1 base and 5 bases respectively, with 7 bases between them. The CDR3 covers 13 residues. CDR3 residues: CASSLWVDNEQFF. In DNA form, the CDR3 reads TGTGCCAGCAGCTTGTGGGTTGACAATGAGCAGTTCTTC.

This clone was detected only once. The rearrangement uses TRBV24-1 and TRBJ2-1; D gene ambiguous. The CDR3 consists of 14 residues. Germline V gene sequence: CDR1 KGHDR, CDR2 SFDVKD. Trimming removed 1 base from V and 9 bases from J, with 12 bases in between. CDR3 bases: TGTGCCACCAGTGATTTAGTCCCCAGGAGTGAGCAGTTCTTC. Its protein product is CATSDLVPRSEQFF.

A few counts support this clone. The V gene is TRBV5-1, the J gene TRBJ2-1; no clear D. Trimming left V 4 bases short and J 5 bases short, with 19 bases between. CDR3 length equals 16 residues. Germline V gene lookup returns CDR1 SGHRS and CDR2 YFSETQ. DNA for the CDR3: TGCGCCAGCAGCCTCTTGGAGTTGCTAGAAAACAATGAGCAGTTCTTC. Protein product: CASSLLELLENNEQFF.

This chain uses TRBV6-6 with TRBJ2-7, with 12 nucleotides matching TRBD2. This CDR3 is 17 amino acids long. V lost 5 bases to trimming and J lost 0 bases; unmatched junction nucleotides: 8. Germline V gene lookup returns CDR1 MNHNY and CDR2 SVGAGI (reference sequence). The DNA of the CDR3 is TGTGCCAGCAGTCGACCCCAACTAGCGGGAGGCTCCTACGAGCAGTACTTC. Protein sequence: CASSRPQLAGGSYEQYF.